The entry below gives a single TCR beta chain sequence along with its context. CDR3 size: 14 residues. J gave up 5 bases and V 5 bases, and 4 bases lay outside the gene matches. Germline lookup yields CDR1 SEHNR and CDR2 FQNEAQ (reference sequence). These data come from a study of cytomegalovirus exposure and HLA in healthy donors. In the PCR, 60 Vbeta and 13 Jbeta primers were used. Assay used: immunoSEQ multiplex PCR; TCRdb lists only in-frame clones, some missing. The sample lists 130,000 to 150,000 clones, around 72% seen once, with 2.1% in the top ten. The chain carries TRBV7-9 and TRBJ2-7, with 12 bases that match TRBD1. The sample comprised PBMCs. The receptor comes from a man in his forties in good health and CMV-seronegative. The CDR3 loop reads CASSPRDRGHEQYF. The DNA for the CDR3 is TGTGCCAGCAGCCCTCGGGACAGGGGGCACGAGCAGTACTTC.